The subject of this entry is one T cell receptor (beta chain). Its antigen is still unknown. The sample comes from a study of OX40 agonist ivuxolimab in advanced cancers. Study-level information: Among those enrolled, mean age was around 60 years (range about 23 to 85) and 82.7% were male. A history of anti-PD-1, anti-PD-L1 or anti-CTLA-4 therapy was acceptable, and 40% to 45% had some.

Germline V gene lookup returns CDR1 SGHRS and CDR2 YFSETQ. There are 13 residues in the CDR3. The V end was cut by 1 base, the J end by 0 bases, with 3 bases between. Measured with immunoSEQ multiplex PCR; TCRdb has only the in-frame clones, and not every one. The sample lists about 82,000 clones, roughly 92% occurring once. Peripheral blood came from all dose cohorts at three timepoints. Study observations and caveats: More expanded clones were seen, on average, in CD8+ T cells than in CD4+.

The input for sequencing was CD4+ or CD8+ T cells sorted from blood, taken in a trial of the OX40 agonist ivuxolimab. The chain employs TRBV5-1 and TRBJ2-3; D is uncertain. This TCR was recovered from an adult with an advanced solid tumor such as melanoma, head and neck, liver or kidney cancer. CDR3: CASSLKSTDTQYF. The CDR3 DNA sequence: TGCGCCAGCAGCTTGAAGAGCACAGATACGCAGTATTTT.